This TCR beta chain was profiled in a study of cytomegalovirus exposure and HLA in healthy donors. Study details: Unique TCR beta sequences numbering some 120 million came from 150 million to 200 million T cells in an earlier analysis.

This CDR3 is built from 12 residues. Trimming stripped 6 bases from V and 10 bases from J, with 15 bases between. Germline values: CDR1 MNHNY, CDR2 SVGAGI (reference sequence). Amplification used 60 Vbeta primers and 13 Jbeta primers. Data came from immunoSEQ multiplex PCR; TCRdb stores just in-frame clones and leaves some out. Listed are some 130,000 clones; approximately 1.7% falls within the top ten. This chain links TRBV6-6 with TRBJ1-1; D is possibly TRBD1 (6 bases). The sample comprised PBMCs. This receptor was obtained from a woman aged 40-49 years in good health and CMV-seropositive. DNA of the CDR3: TGTGCCAGCAGCCTGCCACAGGGTCTAGCTTTCTTT. Amino acids: CASSLPQGLAFF.